The 29 T cell receptor beta chains listed next were all sequenced from one sample in a study of tumor-infiltrating lymphocytes in primary liver carcinoma. Unsorted whole blood supplied the blood RNA, and germline DNA was isolated too. With around 500 ng total RNA as template and a constant-region primer, TCR beta cDNA was made. Researchers made the TCR beta libraries by running three nested multiplex PCR rounds with slightly modified ARM-PCR. Two initial PCR rounds of around 10 cycles each paired TRBV1-TRBV30 forward primers with a C-beta reverse primer. TCRdb redid the calling of the multiplex PCR reads with MiXCR, one entry per CDR3 protein. In the table there are over 250,000 distinct CDR3 sequences, nearly 60% of which are singletons. Sequences were obtained from peripheral blood. These receptor sequences come from a woman between 25 and 40 years old with primary liver carcinoma and hepatitis B virus infection.

As for this clonotype: This sequence may be a read error, since a much larger clone differs from it by one base. The final CDR3 position lacks the conserved phenylalanine or tryptophan, pointing to a likely read error. The J gene is TRBJ2-5, the V gene TRBV29-1, with D possibly matching TRBD1 (6 bases). The CDR3 consists of 14 residues. Germline V CDR1 and CDR2: SQVTM, ANQGSEA. Trimming stripped 6 bases from V and 8 bases from J, with 22 bases between. The CDR3 loop is CSVPKAAGDFTQYL. The CDR3, as DNA: TGCAGCGTCCCCAAAGCGGCAGGGGATTTCACCCAGTACCTC.

In the case of this clonotype: This may stem from a read error, because a much larger clone lies one nucleotide away. The V gene is TRBV4-1, the J gene TRBJ2-1; D unclear. The germline V gene encodes CDR1 MGHRA and CDR2 YSYEKL. Trimming left V 1 base short and J 6 bases short, with 10 bases between. This CDR3 is 14 amino acids long. In DNA form, the CDR3 reads TGCGCCAGCAGCCAAGTTGTGGGAATCAATGAGCAGTTCTTC. Amino acids: CASSQVVGINEQFF.

The sample holds many counts of this clonotype. This chain uses TRBV11-2 with TRBJ2-7, with TRBD2 as a possible D gene (5 bases). Germline values: CDR1 SGHAT, CDR2 FQNNGV. There are 11 residues in the CDR3. The V and J ends lost 3 bases and 7 bases respectively, with 7 bases between them. The CDR3, as DNA: TGTGCCAGCAGCTTTCGGGGAGAGCAGTACTTC. It translates to CASSFRGEQYF.

Note on this clonotype: A much larger clone differs by one base, so this may be a read error. The genes are TRBV12-3 or TRBV12-4 and TRBJ2-3; D is perhaps TRBD1 (5 bases). CDR3 size: 15 residues. The CDR3 nucleotides read TGTGCCAGCAGTTTAAATACAGGTAGCACAGAAACGCAGTATTTT. It translates to CASSLNTGSTETQYF.

With regard to this clonotype: One end of the junction fails to match germline, which may point to a read error. V usage is TRBV28 and J usage is TRBJ2-3, with a possible D match to TRBD2 (7 bases). The germline gives CDR1 MDHEN, CDR2 SYDVKM. The CDR3 loop spans 15 amino acids. In DNA form, the CDR3 reads TGTGCCAGCAGTTTCTGGGGGGGCGGCACAGATATGCAGTATTTT. This sequence encodes CASSFWGGGTDMQYF.

In regard to this clonotype: A much more abundant neighbour one base away suggests this may be a read error. The rearrangement joins TRBV12-3 or TRBV12-4 to TRBJ2-5; D is ambiguous. The CDR3 has 13 residues. V was pared by 7 bases and J by 1 base, with 10 bases between. The CDR3 is CASNFLVQETQYF. The CDR3 DNA is TGTGCCAGCAATTTTTTAGTCCAAGAGACCCAGTACTTC.

As to this clonotype: Because the CDR3 is missing its conserved closing phenylalanine or tryptophan, this is likely a read error. CDR3 bases: TGTGCCAGCAGCTTAGAGGGTCGGAGTTCACCCCTCCACGTT. Translation gives CASSLEGRSSPLHV. The chain has TRBV5-5 and TRBJ1-6; D gene ambiguous. Germline CDR1 SGHKS, CDR2 YYEKEE (reference sequence). V lost 2 bases, J lost 9 bases, and 12 bases lay in between. There are 14 residues in the CDR3.

Of note for this clonotype: Since a much larger clone is just one base distant, this may be a read error. The chain carries TRBV6-1 and TRBJ2-7, with D possibly being TRBD2 (6 bases). Germline CDR1 is MNHNS and CDR2 is SASEGT. The CDR3 sequence is 13 residues long. CDR3 bases: TGTGCCATCAAGGGACTTATCCCTTACGATCAGTACTTC. Its protein is CAIKGLIPYDQYF.

This clonotype was seen many times. V usage is TRBV29-1 and J usage is TRBJ2-7; D remains ambiguous. The germline gives CDR1 SQVTM, CDR2 ANQGSEA. Trimming removed 1 base at V and 2 bases at J, with 9 bases between. The CDR3 extends over 13 amino acids. The CDR3 region has the DNA TGCAGCGTTGAAGGGGAATACACCTACGAGCAGTACTTC. It codes for CSVEGEYTYEQYF.

This clonotype rates as medium-sized. The rearrangement links TRBV11-2 to TRBJ2-1, with 9 bases lining up with TRBD2. V dropped 3 bases and J dropped 9; count of bases not matched to a gene: 9. CDR3 length equals 15 residues. Germline CDR1 and CDR2: SGHAT and FQNNGV. CDR3 coding DNA: TGTGCCAGCAGCTTCGACCTAGCGGGATCGGTTGAGCAGTTCTTC. Its protein is CASSFDLAGSVEQFF.

Comments on this clonotype: At one boundary the junction diverges from the germline segment, which might be a read error. V gene TRBV11-2 combines with J gene TRBJ1-2, with 9 nucleotides matching TRBD1. The CDR3 loop spans 13 amino acids. From germline, CDR1 is SGHAT and CDR2 FQNNGV. CDR3 DNA: TGTGCCAGCAACTTGGGGACAGGGATGGGCTACACTTTC. Its translation: CASNLGTGMGYTF.

The chain has TRBV6-6 and TRBJ2-3; weak D call: TRBD2 (6 bases). This CDR3 is built from 16 residues. V lost 7 bases, J lost 2 bases, and 19 bases lay in between. Germline CDR1 and CDR2: MNHNY and SVGAGI (reference sequence). Here the CDR3 DNA reads TGTGCCAGCAATGAAACCGGGACTGGATACACAGATACGCAGTATTTT. It encodes CASNETGTGYTDTQYF.

This chain joins TRBV6-6 and TRBJ2-7; possibly TRBD1 for D (6 bases). CDR3 length: 15 amino acids. Per germline, CDR1 MNHNY and CDR2 SVGAGI (reference sequence). The V end was cut by 6 bases, the J end by 5 bases, with 20 bases between. This CDR3 is CASSRLGGVQNEQYF. The CDR3 nucleotides are TGTGCCAGCAGCCGTCTAGGGGGAGTTCAAAACGAGCAGTACTTC.

The chain carries TRBV29-1 and TRBJ2-7; TRBD1 might be the D (5 bases). CDR1 is SQVTM and CDR2 is ANQGSEA in the germline V gene. V lost 4 bases to trimming and J lost 4 bases, with 23 bases between them. This CDR3 spans 16 amino acids. The CDR3 loop reads CSVVRHGARSSYEQYF. The CDR3, as DNA: TGCAGCGTTGTTCGACATGGGGCGCGATCGTCGTACGAGCAGTACTTC.

This chain joins TRBV28 and TRBJ1-1, with 8 bases that match TRBD1. The CDR3 loop spans 14 amino acids. Looked up from germline, CDR1 is MDHEN and CDR2 is SYDVKM. Trimming removed 5 bases from V and 4 bases from J; junction bases left unmatched: 6. CDR3 loop: CASSPWTGSTEAFF. CDR3 in DNA: TGTGCCAGCAGTCCATGGACAGGGAGCACTGAAGCTTTCTTT.

This clonotype has just one count. A much more abundant neighbour one base away suggests this may be a read error. The chain combines TRBV12-3 or TRBV12-4 with TRBJ1-2, with no clear D. Trimming removed 4 bases at V and 7 bases at J, with 16 bases between. This CDR3 comprises 14 residues. The DNA for the CDR3 is TGTGCCAGCAGTTCCACTGCGGTTGAGGGTGGCTACACCTTC. Amino acids: CASSSTAVEGGYTF.

The chain combines TRBV7-8 with TRBJ2-6, with D possibly TRBD1 on 5 matching bases. The V gene lost 3 bases and the J gene lost 2 bases, with 8 bases spanning the gap. From germline, CDR1 is SGHVS and CDR2 FQNEAQ. The CDR3 is made up of 15 amino acids. Here the CDR3 reads CASSFDRTGANVLTF. CDR3 bases: TGTGCCAGCAGCTTTGACAGAACTGGGGCCAACGTCCTGACTTTC. The whole variable domain, remainder taken from reference TRBV7-8 and TRBJ2-6, is GAGVSQSPRYKVAKRGQDVALRCDPISGHVSLFWYQQALGQGPEFLTYFQNEAQLDKSGLPSDRFFAERPEGSVSTLKIQRTQQEDSAVYLCASSFDRTGANVLTFGAGSRLTVL.

A remark on this clonotype: A clone one base away is much larger, so this may be a read error. The chain recombines TRBV4-3 with TRBJ2-2; D is unresolved. Germline V gene data show CDR1 as LGHNA and CDR2 as YSLEER. The CDR3 length is 13 residues. The CDR3 protein is CASNQFIGGELFF. DNA for the CDR3: TGCGCCAGCAACCAATTCATCGGCGGGGAGCTGTTTTTT.

To note about this clonotype: The junction shows a germline mismatch at one end, possibly a read error. The chain uses TRBV5-5 and TRBJ2-4; 12 nucleotides agree with TRBD1. There are 17 residues in the CDR3. Germline-derived CDR1 and CDR2 are SGHKS and YYEKEE (reference sequence). The CDR3 DNA follows: TGTGCTAGCAGCTTGGGGGGACAGGGGGCCCTAGGGAACATTCAGTACTTC. Translating it yields CASSLGGQGALGNIQYF.

This clonotype was observed a few times. DNA for the CDR3: TGTGCCAGCAGCTTTGAACTAGTTACCGGGGAGCTGTTTTTT. It translates to CASSFELVTGELFF. This chain uses TRBV7-9 with TRBJ2-2, with TRBD2 as a possible D gene (5 bases). CDR1 SEHNR and CDR2 FQNEAQ come from the germline V gene (reference sequence). The V end was cut by 3 bases, the J end by 5 bases, with 10 bases between. The CDR3 loop spans 14 amino acids.

This clonotype was picked up many times. The J gene is TRBJ2-7, the V gene TRBV11-3; D unclear. Trimming shortened V by 0 bases and J by 1 base, and 4 bases separated the two germline ends. CDR1 is SGHNT, CDR2 YENEEA, per germline. This CDR3 comprises 13 residues. The CDR3 loop is CASSLDRSYEQYF. The CDR3 DNA reads TGTGCCAGCAGCTTAGACAGGTCCTACGAGCAGTACTTC. Full variable domain (remainder filled in from reference TRBV11-3 and TRBJ2-7): EAGVVQSPRYKIIEKKQPVAFWCNPISGHNTLYWYLQNLGQGPELLIRYENEEAVDDSQLPKDRFSAERLKGVDSTLKIQPAELGDSAVYLCASSLDRSYEQYFGPGTRLTVT.

The table lists this clonotype with a count of one. At one end the junction does not follow the germline gene, possibly because of a read error. The gene calls are TRBV29-1 and TRBJ2-1; D is ambiguous. The CDR3 length is 12 residues. CDR1 and CDR2 from the germline V gene are SQVTM and ANQGSEA. In nucleotides, the CDR3 is TGCAGCGCCTATAGGGCCTACAATGAGCTGTTCTTC. Amino acid sequence: CSAYRAYNELFF.

The chain carries TRBV7-9 and TRBJ1-1; D remains ambiguous. V lost 3 bases and J lost 9, with 11 bases in between. The CDR3 is 12 amino acids. CDR1 and CDR2 (germline): SEHNR, FQNEAQ (reference sequence). The CDR3 here is CASSLGLGKAFF. In DNA, the CDR3 is TGTGCCAGCAGCTTGGGTTTGGGGAAAGCTTTCTTT.

This sequence joins TRBV7-9 and TRBJ2-1, with D unresolved. The CDR3 is 13 amino acids. From germline, CDR1 is SEHNR and CDR2 FQNEAQ (reference sequence). V lost 6 bases, J lost 0 bases, and 6 bases lay in between. The CDR3 DNA reads as TGTGCCAGCAGGCTGGACTCCTACAATGAGCAGTTCTTC. This encodes CASRLDSYNEQFF.

The V call is TRBV12-3 or TRBV12-4, the J call TRBJ2-1; D is perhaps TRBD1 or TRBD2 (5 bases each). This CDR3 is 13 amino acids long. Trimming took off 3 bases at V and 7 bases at J, with 10 bases between the two ends. CDR3 in DNA: TGTGCCAGCAGTTTTCAGGGAGTAAATGAGCAGTTCTTC. Amino acids: CASSFQGVNEQFF.

With regard to this clonotype: A much larger clone differs from this one at a single base, so this may be a read error. The chain uses TRBV10-3 and TRBJ2-5; 8 positions agree with TRBD1. Germline V gene sequence: CDR1 ENHRY, CDR2 SYGVKD. V lost 10 bases and J lost 1; bases outside the gene matches: 5. The CDR3 spans 13 residues. The CDR3: CATRGQGQETQYF. DNA of the CDR3: TGTGCCACCAGAGGACAGGGCCAAGAGACCCAGTACTTC.

Comment on this clonotype: A much larger clone is a single base away; this may be a read error. The chain links TRBV6-6 to TRBJ2-7, with 8 bases aligning to TRBD2. After removal of 7 bases from V and 12 bases from J, the junction contained 8 bases not matched to a gene. The CDR3 loop spans 11 amino acids. The germline V gene has CDR1 MNHNY and CDR2 SVGAGI (reference sequence). CDR3 residues: CASNTAGVGYF. The CDR3 DNA reads TGTGCCAGCAATACAGCGGGAGTTGGGTACTTC.

This clonotype was seen at least ten times. The V and J genes are TRBV6-5 and TRBJ2-3, with a possible D match to TRBD2 (6 bases). Trimming took off 0 bases at V and 8 bases at J, with 15 bases between the two ends. Per germline, CDR1 MNHEY and CDR2 SVGAGI. This CDR3 region has 15 residues. The CDR3 DNA follows: TGTGCCAGCAGTTACTCGTTAGCGGTTCGGGGTACGCAGTATTTT. This gives the protein CASSYSLAVRGTQYF.

This clonotype turned up a few times. The chain uses TRBV11-2 and TRBJ2-7; D is undetermined. Trimming removed 5 bases from V and 4 bases from J, with 15 bases in between. In germline, CDR1 is SGHAT, CDR2 FQNNGV. The CDR3 consists of 14 residues. CDR3 sequence reads: CASSLVWDEYEQYF. CDR3 nucleotides: TGTGCCAGCAGCCTAGTGTGGGATGAGTACGAGCAGTACTTC.